This T cell receptor beta chain was sequenced for a study of shared clonotypes between healthy human individuals. The study's findings and limits: As a rule, naive subsets had a larger estimated richness than memory subsets. Among non-shared clonotypes, generation probabilities were lower than among those shared by all four donors.

TCRdb's table, derived via immunoSEQ multiplex PCR, lists solely in-frame clones and lacks some. This table has 2 million to 2.5 million clones, 90% to 96% appearing once. Concerning this clone itself: Its antigen is unidentified.

Every donor, a Caucasian adult, lived in Nashville, Tennessee. The sequencing sample was made of naive CD4+ T cells sorted from blood. Subset noted: CD45RA+ positively selected. This sequence originates from a man in his late teens or twenties in good health.

In DNA, the CDR3 is TGCGCCAGCAGCCCGGGACAGGGTAACACAGATACGCAGTATTTT. The encoded protein is CASSPGQGNTDTQYF. The chain carries TRBV4-1 and TRBJ2-3, with TRBD1 identical over 9 bases. The V segment lost 4 bases and the J segment 2 bases; nucleotides outside the gene matches: 4. The CDR3 runs to 15 residues. Germline V gene sequence: CDR1 MGHRA, CDR2 YSYEKL.